Below are 22 T cell receptor beta chains sequenced from a single sample in a study of cytomegalovirus exposure and HLA in healthy donors. The repertoire was sequenced with immunoSEQ multiplex PCR; TCRdb's copy has only in-frame clones and lacks some. The data hold about 120,000 clones, with 89% observed a single time. Sequenced: PBMCs. These receptors all stem from a woman between 18 and 30 years old in good health and CMV-seronegative.

The chain is built from TRBV30 and TRBJ1-1, with 9 bases fitting TRBD1. The CDR3 sequence is 13 residues long. Per germline, CDR1 GTSNPN and CDR2 SVGIG (reference sequence). J was trimmed by 5 bases and V by 8 bases; bases with no gene match: 9. CDR3: CASKTGGDTEAFF. CDR3 DNA: TGTGCCAGCAAGACAGGGGGAGATACTGAAGCTTTCTTT.

The rearrangement links TRBV18 to TRBJ2-1; D possibly corresponds to TRBD2 (6 bases). Trimming shortened V by 0 bases and J by 8 bases, and 11 bases separated the two germline ends. CDR1 and CDR2 (germline): KGHSH, LQKENI. The CDR3 is made up of 14 amino acids. The CDR3 DNA is TGTGCCAGCTCACCACCGACACCGGGGGATGAGCAGTTCTTC. Encoded protein: CASSPPTPGDEQFF.

The chain is built from TRBV6-1 and TRBJ1-5; TRBD1 matches 10 bases. Germline CDR1 is MNHNS and CDR2 is SASEGT. This CDR3 is 14 amino acids long. V was clipped by 5 bases and J by 5 bases; unmatched bases: 3. As DNA, the CDR3 is TGTGCCAGCAGTCTTGACAGGGGGCATCAGCCCCAGCATTTT. The encoded protein is CASSLDRGHQPQHF.

This clone is a singleton in its sample. The chain has TRBV18 and TRBJ1-1, with D tentatively TRBD1 (5 bases). CDR3 length equals 15 residues. Germline CDR1 and CDR2: KGHSH and LQKENI. V was trimmed by 4 bases and J by 0 bases, leaving 12 bases between them. This CDR3 is CASSRAGKVNTEAFF. In DNA form, the CDR3 reads TGTGCCAGCTCACGAGCAGGGAAGGTGAACACTGAAGCTTTCTTT.

The chain recombines TRBV11-3 with TRBJ1-5, with 10 nucleotides matching TRBD1. The V gene end was trimmed by 0 bases and the J gene end by 7 bases; junction bases not matched to a gene: 3. CDR1 SGHNT and CDR2 YENEEA come from the germline V gene. The CDR3 loop spans 15 amino acids. In DNA form, the CDR3 reads TGTGCCAGCAGCTTAGACGGACAGGGGGAACAGCCCCAGCATTTT. This gives the protein CASSLDGQGEQPQHF.

This chain connects TRBV27 to TRBJ1-2, with 8 bases that match TRBD1. Germline-derived CDR1 and CDR2 are MNHEY and SMNVEV (reference sequence). V shed 5 bases, J shed 3 bases, and the junction held 5 bases outside the gene matches. The CDR3 extends over 14 amino acids. In DNA form, the CDR3 reads TGTGCCAGCAGTCCAGGGGGCCCTTACTATGGCTACACCTTC. Its protein is CASSPGGPYYGYTF.

V is TRBV5-4 and J is TRBJ2-7; the match to TRBD2 covers 7 bases. Trimming removed 4 bases from V and 6 bases from J; junction bases left unmatched: 10. This CDR3 has 14 residues. Germline V CDR1 and CDR2: SGHNT, YYREEE (reference sequence). The CDR3: CASSPSGLVGEQYF. As DNA, the CDR3 is TGTGCCAGCAGCCCATCAGGACTAGTCGGCGAGCAGTACTTC.

The chain joins TRBV27 to TRBJ2-1; 11 bases fit TRBD2. CDR1 is MNHEY and CDR2 is SMNVEV in the germline V gene (reference sequence). The CDR3 loop spans 14 amino acids. The V gene end was trimmed by 10 bases and the J gene end by 4 bases; junction bases not matched to a gene: 6. CDR3 sequence reads: CAIALAGEYNEQFF. In nucleotides, the CDR3 is TGTGCCATCGCACTAGCGGGAGAGTACAATGAGCAGTTCTTC.

This clone was observed a handful of times. V usage is TRBV14 and J usage is TRBJ1-2; 7 bases fit TRBD1. V shed 4 bases, J shed 8 bases, and the junction held 4 bases outside the gene matches. The CDR3 is 12 residues long. The germline V gene has CDR1 SGHDN and CDR2 FVKESK. The CDR3: CASSPIGGGYTF. The CDR3 bases are TGTGCCAGCAGCCCAATAGGGGGCGGCTACACCTTC.

V gene TRBV9 combines with J gene TRBJ2-7; 7 nucleotides match TRBD1. The CDR3 loop spans 15 amino acids. With 0 bases clipped from V and 1 base from J, the junction kept 4 bases outside the gene matches. Germline assignment: CDR1 SGDLS and CDR2 YYNGEE. CDR3: CASSVGTGKSYEQYF. The CDR3 nucleotides are TGTGCCAGCAGCGTAGGGACAGGAAAATCCTACGAGCAGTACTTC.

V and J are TRBV14 and TRBJ2-2; a weak D match, TRBD2 (6 bases). The ends were cut back, 0 bases at V and 7 bases at J, with 15 bases in the middle. CDR3 length: 16 residues. Germline lookup yields CDR1 SGHDN and CDR2 FVKESK. The CDR3 sequence: CASSQEDSGEGGELFF. CDR3 nucleotides: TGTGCCAGCAGCCAAGAGGATAGCGGAGAGGGCGGGGAGCTGTTTTTT.

This chain connects TRBV20-1 to TRBJ1-1; no clear D. This CDR3 contains 8 residues. The V gene lost 7 bases and the J gene lost 7 bases, with 4 bases spanning the gap. Germline CDR1 reads DFQATT; CDR2 reads SNEGSKA (reference sequence). CDR3 protein: CSVNEAFF. The CDR3, as DNA: TGCAGTGTTAATGAAGCTTTCTTT.

The chain couples TRBV10-2 to TRBJ1-1, with TRBD1 as a possible D gene (5 bases). Germline CDR1 is WSHSY and CDR2 is SAAADI. The CDR3 totals 13 residues. Deletions cut 5 bases from V and 2 bases from J, with 9 bases between. The CDR3 coding sequence is TGCGCCAGCAGTCTAACAGGAAACACTGAAGCTTTCTTT. Protein sequence: CASSLTGNTEAFF.

The chain employs TRBV19 and TRBJ2-1; D not certain. Germline lookup yields CDR1 LNHDA and CDR2 SQIVND (reference sequence). Trimming removed 3 bases at V and 5 bases at J, with 14 bases between. This CDR3 has 15 residues. The CDR3 spells CASSIIVSKHNEQFF. The DNA of the CDR3 is TGTGCCAGTAGTATTATTGTGAGTAAACACAATGAGCAGTTCTTC.

The rearrangement links TRBV7-9 to TRBJ2-1; the D gene is possibly TRBD1 (6 bases). V was trimmed by 5 bases and J by 0 bases, leaving 14 bases between them. CDR3 length equals 16 residues. Germline loops: CDR1 SEHNR, CDR2 FQNEAQ (reference sequence). Here the CDR3 reads CASSPVQGSSYNEQFF. The DNA of the CDR3 is TGTGCCAGCAGCCCGGTACAGGGCAGCTCCTACAATGAGCAGTTCTTC.

V gene TRBV30 combines with J gene TRBJ2-5; D perhaps matches TRBD1 (5 bases). V lost 1 base and J 2 bases, leaving 14 bases between the germline ends. The germline gives CDR1 GTSNPN, CDR2 SVGIG (reference sequence). The CDR3 is made up of 15 amino acids. DNA of the CDR3: TGTGCCTGGAGTGGGACAACCTTCGGACAAGAGACCCAGTACTTC. It codes for CAWSGTTFGQETQYF.

The CDR3 spells CASRGQFLGGYTF. The CDR3 DNA is TGTGCCAGCAGAGGACAATTCCTCGGAGGCTACACCTTC. This chain connects TRBV2 to TRBJ1-2; the D gene is possibly TRBD1 (5 bases). The V and J ends lost 6 bases and 8 bases respectively, with 16 bases between them. The germline V gene has CDR1 SNHLY and CDR2 FYNNEI. This CDR3 comprises 13 residues.

The chain has TRBV6-5 and TRBJ2-1, with 12 bases lining up with TRBD2. CDR1 and CDR2 (germline): MNHEY, SVGAGI. The CDR3 is 16 residues long. Germline trimming cut 4 bases from V and 10 bases from J; bases unmatched to any gene: 11. CDR3 in DNA: TGTGCCAGCAGTTTACCGACTAGCGGGAGAGGAGGAGAGCAGTTCTTC. This codes for CASSLPTSGRGGEQFF.

J is TRBJ2-7 and V is TRBV11-2, with D uncertain. Germline loops: CDR1 SGHAT, CDR2 FQNNGV. Trimming stripped 3 bases from V and 2 bases from J, with 14 bases between. CDR3 size: 15 residues. The DNA of the CDR3 is TGTGCCAGCAGCTTTTCTGGGCAACACACCTACGAGCAGTACTTC. This sequence encodes CASSFSGQHTYEQYF.

This chain joins TRBV4-2 and TRBJ2-7; TRBD2 is a possible D gene (6 bases). This CDR3 has 14 amino acids. The germline V gene encodes CDR1 LGHNA and CDR2 YNFKEQ. The ends were cut back, 1 base at V and 6 bases at J, with 13 bases in the middle. Written as DNA, the CDR3 is TGTGCCAGCAGCCAAGTGGGGGGTAACGGCGAGCAGTACTTC. Its protein is CASSQVGGNGEQYF.

The rearrangement joins TRBV5-1 to TRBJ1-2; a possible D gene is TRBD1 (6 bases). The CDR3 extends over 16 amino acids. Germline assignment: CDR1 SGHRS and CDR2 YFSETQ. V was clipped by 5 bases and J by 0 bases, with 17 bases between them. CDR3 DNA: TGCGCCAGCAGGGTGACAGGACTCGTACCTAACTATGGCTACACCTTC. This translates into CASRVTGLVPNYGYTF.

V and J are TRBV6-1 and TRBJ1-2; TRBD1 matches at 8 bases. Germline lookup yields CDR1 MNHNS and CDR2 SASEGT. V dropped 8 bases and J dropped 4; count of bases not matched to a gene: 6. The CDR3 is made up of 13 amino acids. CDR3 sequence: CASRTGGSYGYTF. The CDR3 DNA reads as TGTGCCAGCCGAACAGGGGGGAGCTATGGCTACACCTTC.